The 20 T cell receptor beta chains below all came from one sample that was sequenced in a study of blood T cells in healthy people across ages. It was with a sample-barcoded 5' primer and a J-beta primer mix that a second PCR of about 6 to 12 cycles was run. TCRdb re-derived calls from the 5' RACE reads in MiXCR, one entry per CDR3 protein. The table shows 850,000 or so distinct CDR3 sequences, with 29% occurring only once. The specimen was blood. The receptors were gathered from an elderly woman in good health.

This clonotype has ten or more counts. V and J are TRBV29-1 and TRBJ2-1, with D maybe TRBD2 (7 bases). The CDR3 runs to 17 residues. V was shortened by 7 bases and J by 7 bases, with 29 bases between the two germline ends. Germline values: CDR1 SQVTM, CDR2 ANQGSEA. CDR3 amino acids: CSASRRASGTDRNEQFF. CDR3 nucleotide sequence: TGCAGCGCCTCAAGGAGGGCTAGCGGAACCGACAGGAATGAGCAGTTCTTC.

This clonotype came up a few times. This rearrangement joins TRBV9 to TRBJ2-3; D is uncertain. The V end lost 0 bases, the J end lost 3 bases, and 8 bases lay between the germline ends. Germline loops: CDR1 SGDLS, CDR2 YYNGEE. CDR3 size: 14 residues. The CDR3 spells CASSVDGVTDTQYF. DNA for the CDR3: TGTGCCAGCAGCGTAGATGGGGTAACAGATACGCAGTATTTT.

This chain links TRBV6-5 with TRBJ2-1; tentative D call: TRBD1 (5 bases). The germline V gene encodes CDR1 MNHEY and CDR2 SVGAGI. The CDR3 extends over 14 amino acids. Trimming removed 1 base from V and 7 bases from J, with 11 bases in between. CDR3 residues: CASSYFSGQNEQFF. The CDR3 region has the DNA TGTGCCAGCAGTTACTTCTCCGGACAAAATGAGCAGTTCTTC.

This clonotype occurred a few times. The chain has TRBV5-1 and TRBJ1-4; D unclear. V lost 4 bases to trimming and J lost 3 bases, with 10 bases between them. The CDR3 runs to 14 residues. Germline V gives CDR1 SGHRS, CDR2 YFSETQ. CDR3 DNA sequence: TGCGCCAGCAGCCATGATCCAGCTAATGAAAAACTGTTTTTT. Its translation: CASSHDPANEKLFF. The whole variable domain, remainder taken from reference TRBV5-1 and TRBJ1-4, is KAGVTQTPRYLIKTRGQQVTLSCSPISGHRSVSWYQQTPGQGLQFLFEYFSETQRNKGNFPGRFSGRQFSNSRSEMNVSTLELGDSALYLCASSHDPANEKLFFGSGTQLSVL.

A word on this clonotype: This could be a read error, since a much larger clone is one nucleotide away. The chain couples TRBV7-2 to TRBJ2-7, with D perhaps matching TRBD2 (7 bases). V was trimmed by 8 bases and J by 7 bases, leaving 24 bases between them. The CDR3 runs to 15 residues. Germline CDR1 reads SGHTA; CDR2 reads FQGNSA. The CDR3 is CASGREGGGLNEQYF. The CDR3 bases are TGTGCCAGCGGCCGGGAAGGGGGGGGGCTCAATGAGCAGTACTTC.

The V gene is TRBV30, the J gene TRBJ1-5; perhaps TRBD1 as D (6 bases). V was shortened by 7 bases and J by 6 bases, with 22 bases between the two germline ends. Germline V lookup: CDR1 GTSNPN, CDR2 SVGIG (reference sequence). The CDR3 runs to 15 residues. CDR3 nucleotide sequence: TGTGCCTTCTCGAAGACGGGCGGGGGGCTTCAGCCCCAGCATTTT. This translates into CAFSKTGGGLQPQHF.

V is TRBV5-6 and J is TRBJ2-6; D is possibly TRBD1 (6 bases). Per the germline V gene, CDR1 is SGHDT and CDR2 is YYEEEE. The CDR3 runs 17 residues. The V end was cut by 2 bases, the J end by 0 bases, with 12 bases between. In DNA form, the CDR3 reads TGTGCCAGCAGCTTTCGGACGGGACACTCTGGGGCCAACGTCCTGACTTTC. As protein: CASSFRTGHSGANVLTF.

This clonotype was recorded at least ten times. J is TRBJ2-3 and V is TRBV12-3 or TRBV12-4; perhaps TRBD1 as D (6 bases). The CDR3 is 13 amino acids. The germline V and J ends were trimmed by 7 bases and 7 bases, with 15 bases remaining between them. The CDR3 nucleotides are TGTGCCAGCACCAGCAGGGGAACGAATACGCAGTATTTT. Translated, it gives CASTSRGTNTQYF.

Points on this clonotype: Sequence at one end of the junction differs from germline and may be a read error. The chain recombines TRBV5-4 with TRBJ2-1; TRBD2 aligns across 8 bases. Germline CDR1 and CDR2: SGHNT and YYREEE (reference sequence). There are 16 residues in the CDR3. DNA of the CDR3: TGTGCCAGCACGGCGGGGGGAACCTTCTCCTACAATAAGCAGTTCTTC. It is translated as CASTAGGTFSYNKQFF.

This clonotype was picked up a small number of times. The CDR3 is CASSVPGQSRTGELFF. The CDR3 DNA is TGTGCCAGCAGCGTACCGGGACAGTCGAGAACCGGGGAGCTGTTTTTT. The chain links TRBV5-6 to TRBJ2-2, with 7 bases matching TRBD1. This CDR3 contains 16 residues. Trimming took 4 bases from V and 5 from J; bases not matched to a gene: 11. Germline assignment: CDR1 SGHDT and CDR2 YYEEEE.

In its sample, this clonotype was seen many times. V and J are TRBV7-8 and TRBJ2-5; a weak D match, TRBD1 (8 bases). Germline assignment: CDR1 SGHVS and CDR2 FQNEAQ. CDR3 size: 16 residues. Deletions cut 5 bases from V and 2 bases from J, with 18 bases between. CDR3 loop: CASSRRTGRGQETQYF. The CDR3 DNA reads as TGTGCCAGCAGCCGACGGACAGGGAGGGGGCAAGAGACCCAGTACTTC.

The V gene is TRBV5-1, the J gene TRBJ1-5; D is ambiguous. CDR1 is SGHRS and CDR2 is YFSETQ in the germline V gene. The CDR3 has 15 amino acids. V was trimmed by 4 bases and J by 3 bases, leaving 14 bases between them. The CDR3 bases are TGCGCCAGCAGCCGGACTGGGGAGGACAATCAGCCCCAGCATTTT. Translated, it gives CASSRTGEDNQPQHF.

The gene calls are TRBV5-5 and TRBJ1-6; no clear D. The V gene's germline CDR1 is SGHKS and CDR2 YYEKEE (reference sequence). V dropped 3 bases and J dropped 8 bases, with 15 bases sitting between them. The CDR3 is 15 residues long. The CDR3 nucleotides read TGTGCCAGCAGCTCCCAGGTCCTCGGGGATTCACCCCTCCACTTT. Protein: CASSSQVLGDSPLHF.

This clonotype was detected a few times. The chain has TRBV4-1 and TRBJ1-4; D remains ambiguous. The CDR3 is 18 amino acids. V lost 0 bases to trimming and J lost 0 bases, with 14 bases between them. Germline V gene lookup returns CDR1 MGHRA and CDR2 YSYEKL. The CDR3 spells CASSQERALTSTNEKLFF. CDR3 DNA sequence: TGCGCCAGCAGCCAAGAGAGGGCACTTACCTCAACTAATGAAAAACTGTTTTTT.

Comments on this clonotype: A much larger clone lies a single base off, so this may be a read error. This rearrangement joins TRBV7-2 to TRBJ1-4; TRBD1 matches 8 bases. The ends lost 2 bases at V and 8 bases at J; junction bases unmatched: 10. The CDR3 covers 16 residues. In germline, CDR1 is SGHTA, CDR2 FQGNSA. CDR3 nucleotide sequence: TGTGCCAGCAGCTTAAAGATCGGACAGGGTGAAGAAAAACTGTTTTTT. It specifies CASSLKIGQGEEKLFF. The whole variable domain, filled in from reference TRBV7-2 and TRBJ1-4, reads GAGVSQSPSNKVTEKGKDVELRCDPISGHTALYWYRQSLGQGLEFLIYFQGNSAPDKSGLPSDRFSAERTGGSVSTLTIQRTQQEDSAVYLCASSLKIGQGEEKLFFGSGTQLSVL.

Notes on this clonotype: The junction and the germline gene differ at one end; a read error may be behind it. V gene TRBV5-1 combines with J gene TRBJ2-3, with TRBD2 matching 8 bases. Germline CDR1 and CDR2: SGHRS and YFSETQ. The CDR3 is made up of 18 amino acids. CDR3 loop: CANSLGALPGGPADTQYF. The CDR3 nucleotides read TGCGCCAACAGCTTGGGGGCGCTACCGGGGGGGCCGGCAGATACGCAGTATTTT. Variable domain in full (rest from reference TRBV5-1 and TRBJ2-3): KAGVTQTPRYLIKTRGQQVTLSCSPISGHRSVSWYQQTPGQGLQFLFEYFSETQRNKGNFPGRFSGRQFSNSRSEMNVSTLELGDSALYLCANSLGALPGGPADTQYFGPGTRLTVL.

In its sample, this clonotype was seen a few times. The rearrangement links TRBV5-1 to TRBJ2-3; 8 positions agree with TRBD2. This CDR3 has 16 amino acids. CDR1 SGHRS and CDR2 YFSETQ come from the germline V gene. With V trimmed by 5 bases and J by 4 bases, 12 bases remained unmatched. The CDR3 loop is CASRFQAGAAADTQYF. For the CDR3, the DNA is TGCGCCAGCAGGTTTCAAGCGGGGGCCGCGGCAGATACGCAGTATTTT.

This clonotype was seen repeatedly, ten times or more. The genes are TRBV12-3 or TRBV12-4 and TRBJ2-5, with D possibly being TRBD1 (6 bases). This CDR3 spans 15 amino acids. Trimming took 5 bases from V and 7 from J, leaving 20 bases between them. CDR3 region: CASSTRDTLDWTQYF. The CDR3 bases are TGTGCCAGCAGTACCCGGGACACCTTGGATTGGACCCAGTACTTC.

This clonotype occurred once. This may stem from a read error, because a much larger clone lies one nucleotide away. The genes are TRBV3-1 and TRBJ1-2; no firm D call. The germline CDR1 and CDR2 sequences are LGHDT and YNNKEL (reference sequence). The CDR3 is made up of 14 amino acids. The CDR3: CASIQEPGIYGYTF. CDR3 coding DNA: TGTGCCAGCATCCAAGAACCAGGAATCTATGGCTACACCTTC.

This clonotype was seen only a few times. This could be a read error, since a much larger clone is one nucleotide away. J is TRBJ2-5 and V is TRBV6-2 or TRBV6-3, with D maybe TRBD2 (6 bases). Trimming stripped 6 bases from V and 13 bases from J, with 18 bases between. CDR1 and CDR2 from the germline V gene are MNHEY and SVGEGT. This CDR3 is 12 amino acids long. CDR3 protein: CASRRGGDERYF. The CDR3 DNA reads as TGTGCCAGCAGAAGAGGAGGGGACGAGCGGTACTTC.